The next 29 T cell receptor beta chains were all read from a single sample in a study of cytomegalovirus exposure and HLA in healthy donors. A multiplex PCR was run with 60 Vbeta primers and 13 Jbeta primers. Clones were sequenced by immunoSEQ multiplex PCR, and TCRdb holds only the in-frame ones, with some missing. The repertoire holds some 180,000 clones, with about 77% as singletons. The specimen sequenced was PBMCs. All receptors derive from a woman in her 30s in good health and CMV-seronegative.

The V call is TRBV5-6, the J call TRBJ1-5; D ambiguous. Germline assignment: CDR1 SGHDT and CDR2 YYEEEE. CDR3 length: 13 amino acids. V was clipped by 3 bases and J by 0 bases, with 4 bases between them. This CDR3 is CASSSFSNQPQHF. CDR3 coding DNA: TGTGCCAGCAGCTCTTTTAGCAATCAGCCCCAGCATTTT.

The V gene is TRBV5-6, the J gene TRBJ2-1; 10 nucleotides match TRBD2. The J segment lost 7 bases and the V segment lost 4 bases, leaving 5 bases of the junction unmatched. Germline-derived CDR1 and CDR2 are SGHDT and YYEEEE. This CDR3 has 14 residues. CDR3 sequence reads: CASSPGLAFNEQFF. The CDR3 nucleotides are TGTGCCAGCAGCCCGGGACTAGCGTTTAATGAGCAGTTCTTC.

V usage is TRBV6-6 and J usage is TRBJ2-7; 7 bases align to TRBD2. V dropped 5 bases and J dropped 4; count of bases not matched to a gene: 14. Germline CDR1 MNHNY, CDR2 SVGAGI (reference sequence). This CDR3 is built from 16 residues. CDR3 nucleotides: TGTGCCAGCAGTCTCGGGGGGACTAAGGCTGCTTACGAGCAGTACTTC. It encodes CASSLGGTKAAYEQYF.

This clone was seen a few times. The chain uses TRBV5-1 and TRBJ1-1; D unresolved. Germline V lookup: CDR1 SGHRS, CDR2 YFSETQ. This CDR3 is built from 14 residues. The V and J ends lost 1 base and 1 base respectively, with 8 bases between them. The CDR3 sequence: CASSLYLGNTEAFF. Written as DNA, the CDR3 is TGCGCCAGCAGCTTGTATCTCGGGAACACTGAAGCTTTCTTT.

The chain links TRBV25-1 to TRBJ2-1, with D unclear. CDR1 and CDR2 (germline): MGHDK, SYGVNS. The V gene lost 0 bases and the J gene lost 5 bases, with 20 bases spanning the gap. The CDR3 is 18 amino acids. The CDR3 reads CASSEYIPSPSHDNEQFF. CDR3 in DNA: TGTGCCAGCAGTGAATATATTCCAAGCCCAAGCCACGACAATGAGCAGTTCTTC.

Of note for this clone: A junction end diverges from the germline sequence, so it may reflect a read error. The chain employs TRBV5-1 and TRBJ2-3, with D possibly TRBD1 on 6 matching bases. From germline, CDR1 is SGHRS and CDR2 YFSETQ. The CDR3 extends over 15 amino acids. CDR3 coding DNA: TGCGTCAGCAGCCTCTCAGGGGCTAAGACAGATACGCAGTATTTT. Encoded protein: CVSSLSGAKTDTQYF.

J is TRBJ2-2 and V is TRBV5-1; D unresolved. This CDR3 has 14 residues. V was shortened by 4 bases and J by 6 bases, with 13 bases between the two germline ends. Germline CDR1 is SGHRS and CDR2 is YFSETQ. DNA for the CDR3: TGCGCCAGCAGCCCAGACATGCCGGCCGGGGAGCTGTTTTTT. Amino acids: CASSPDMPAGELFF.

As for this clone: At one end, the junction sequence differs from germline, possibly due to a read error. This rearrangement joins TRBV7-9 to TRBJ2-2; 8 bases agree with TRBD2. The CDR3 has 16 residues. Looked up from germline, CDR1 is SEHNR and CDR2 is FQNEAQ (reference sequence). The CDR3 sequence: CSSSSREGQQTGELFF. The CDR3 DNA reads TGTTCCAGCAGCTCCCGGGAGGGGCAACAGACCGGGGAGCTGTTTTTT.

The chain combines TRBV6-4 with TRBJ2-2, with a possible D match to TRBD1 (6 bases). This CDR3 region has 15 residues. Germline V gene sequence: CDR1 MRHNA, CDR2 SNTAGT. V was trimmed by 9 bases and J by 6 bases, leaving 20 bases between them. CDR3 protein: CARRPSGPGAGELFF. The CDR3 DNA is TGTGCCAGGAGACCTTCCGGGCCAGGGGCCGGGGAGCTGTTTTTT.

This clone turned up a few times. The chain combines TRBV6-6 with TRBJ1-5; possible D gene TRBD1, 5 bases. The V and J ends lost 7 bases and 6 bases respectively, with 13 bases between them. CDR3 size: 13 residues. CDR1 is MNHNY and CDR2 is SVGAGI in the germline V gene (reference sequence). The CDR3 reads CASKGQGSQPQHF. CDR3 in DNA: TGTGCCAGCAAGGGCCAGGGAAGTCAGCCCCAGCATTTT.

V is TRBV11-2 and J is TRBJ2-1; TRBD1 agrees at 7 bases. The CDR3 runs to 15 residues. The V segment lost 0 bases and the J segment 5 bases; nucleotides outside the gene matches: 4. Germline V gene data show CDR1 as SGHAT and CDR2 as FQNNGV. The chain's CDR3 is CASSLDMGQHNEQFF. The CDR3 DNA is TGTGCCAGCAGCTTAGATATGGGACAGCACAATGAGCAGTTCTTC.

This chain links TRBV5-6 with TRBJ2-3, with 7 bases that match TRBD1. Germline V gene data show CDR1 as SGHDT and CDR2 as YYEEEE. CDR3 length: 17 amino acids. Trimming cost V 3 bases and J 4 bases; bases outside gene matches: 14. CDR3 loop: CASSSTDGDRVSDTQYF. In DNA, the CDR3 is TGTGCCAGCAGCTCTACGGATGGGGACAGAGTGTCAGATACGCAGTATTTT. The whole variable domain, filled in from reference TRBV5-6 and TRBJ2-3, reads DAGVTQSPTHLIKTRGQQVTLRCSPKSGHDTVSWYQQALGQGPQFIFQYYEEEERQRGNFPDRFSGHQFPNYSSELNVNALLLGDSALYLCASSSTDGDRVSDTQYFGPGTRLTVL.

The chain is built from TRBV6-6 and TRBJ2-7, with 7 bases fitting TRBD2. Germline V lookup: CDR1 MNHNY, CDR2 SVGAGI (reference sequence). CDR3 length equals 15 residues. Trimming removed 0 bases from V and 4 bases from J; junction bases left unmatched: 6. CDR3 protein: CASSYSSGDAYEQYF. Here the CDR3 DNA reads TGTGCCAGCAGTTACTCGAGCGGGGATGCTTACGAGCAGTACTTC.

This chain connects TRBV12-5 to TRBJ2-5, with TRBD2 as a possible D gene (6 bases). Per germline, CDR1 LGHNT and CDR2 FRNRAP. The CDR3 has 16 residues. Trimming shortened V by 6 bases and J by 2 bases, and 19 bases separated the two germline ends. CDR3 sequence: CASGSPDVGGQETQYF. The CDR3 region has the DNA TGTGCTAGTGGGTCCCCGGACGTTGGGGGGCAAGAGACCCAGTACTTC.

The V gene is TRBV9, the J gene TRBJ1-1; no clear D. CDR3 length: 15 amino acids. The V end lost 4 bases, the J end lost 4 bases, and 17 bases lay between the germline ends. Germline values: CDR1 SGDLS, CDR2 YYNGEE. CDR3 protein: CASSPTPLQVTEAFF. The CDR3 DNA follows: TGTGCCAGCAGCCCAACCCCCTTGCAGGTCACTGAAGCTTTCTTT.

The rearrangement uses TRBV6-1 and TRBJ2-3; 9 bases match TRBD2. Germline CDR1 and CDR2: MNHNS and SASEGT. With V trimmed by 4 bases and J by 1 base, 6 bases remained unmatched. There are 16 residues in the CDR3. The CDR3 sequence: CASSVGLALGTDTQYF. In nucleotides, the CDR3 is TGTGCCAGCAGTGTGGGACTAGCTTTGGGCACAGATACGCAGTATTTT.

This clone was counted between two and nine times. The chain uses TRBV27 and TRBJ2-1, with D maybe TRBD2 (6 bases). Looked up from germline, CDR1 is MNHEY and CDR2 is SMNVEV (reference sequence). This CDR3 is 13 amino acids long. Trimming took off 0 bases at V and 10 bases at J, with 10 bases between the two ends. This CDR3 is CASSLSGLQEQFF. CDR3 bases: TGTGCCAGCAGTTTATCGGGACTTCAGGAGCAGTTCTTC.

CDR3 sequence (DNA): TGCGCCAGCAGCCAAGAACCCGGATCCGGGGAGACCCAGTACTTC. Translating it yields CASSQEPGSGETQYF. The rearrangement links TRBV4-1 to TRBJ2-5; no definite D call. The V end lost 0 bases, the J end lost 5 bases, and 13 bases lay between the germline ends. The CDR3 runs to 15 residues. Germline V CDR1 and CDR2: MGHRA, YSYEKL.

Only a few counts were recorded for this clone. The genes are TRBV19 and TRBJ1-4; 7 nucleotides line up with TRBD1. Germline CDR1 reads LNHDA; CDR2 reads SQIVND (reference sequence). The J segment lost 6 bases and the V segment lost 6 bases, leaving 16 bases of the junction unmatched. The CDR3 has 17 amino acids. The chain's CDR3 is CASSPGFSGQAYEKLFF. CDR3 nucleotides: TGTGCCAGTAGCCCCGGTTTTTCAGGACAGGCCTATGAAAAACTGTTTTTT.

This clone was picked up one time. The genes are TRBV2 and TRBJ2-7; 8 nucleotides line up with TRBD1. The trim removed 2 bases at V and 3 bases at J, leaving 3 bases unmatched. CDR3 length: 14 amino acids. CDR1 and CDR2 (germline): SNHLY, FYNNEI. The CDR3 reads CASSERTGLYEQYF. CDR3 in DNA: TGTGCCAGCAGTGAAAGGACAGGGCTCTACGAGCAGTACTTC.

V and J are TRBV5-1 and TRBJ2-2; D is ambiguous. Germline V lookup: CDR1 SGHRS, CDR2 YFSETQ. V lost 0 bases, J lost 4 bases, and 10 bases lay in between. The CDR3 length is 15 residues. The CDR3 reads CASSLGEPGTGELFF. For the CDR3, the DNA is TGCGCCAGCAGCTTGGGTGAGCCGGGCACCGGGGAGCTGTTTTTT.

The V and J genes are TRBV28 and TRBJ2-4; 9 bases are shared with TRBD1. Germline values: CDR1 MDHEN, CDR2 SYDVKM. Trimming at V came to 6 bases and at J to 5 bases, leaving 5 bases not matched to a gene. The CDR3 spans 14 residues. CDR3 coding DNA: TGTGCCAGCAGGTACAGGGGGCCGGAAAACATTCAGTACTTC. Translating it yields CASRYRGPENIQYF. Full variable domain (rest looked up from reference TRBV28 and TRBJ2-4): DVKVTQSSRYLVKRTGEKVFLECVQDMDHENMFWYRQDPGLGLRLIYFSYDVKMKEKGDIPEGYSVSREKKERFSLILESASTNQTSMYLCASRYRGPENIQYFGAGTRLSVL.

This chain links TRBV30 with TRBJ2-2, with 9 nucleotides matching TRBD1. The CDR3 consists of 16 residues. V trimming: 2 bases; J trimming: 2 bases; junction bases outside the gene matches: 6. CDR1 is GTSNPN and CDR2 is SVGIG in the germline V gene (reference sequence). CDR3 bases: TGTGCCTGGAGTCCGCCGGGACAGGGAAACACCGGGGAGCTGTTTTTT. As protein: CAWSPPGQGNTGELFF.

The rearrangement links TRBV27 to TRBJ2-5; TRBD2 matches 7 bases. J lost 6 bases, V lost 3 bases, and 7 bases had no gene match. This CDR3 comprises 14 residues. Germline V gives CDR1 MNHEY, CDR2 SMNVEV (reference sequence). The CDR3 loop reads CASSFRREGKTQYF. CDR3 in DNA: TGTGCCAGCAGTTTTAGGAGGGAGGGCAAGACCCAGTACTTC.

The chain has TRBV4-2 and TRBJ2-3, with TRBD2 identical over 9 bases. V lost 0 bases, J lost 6 bases, and 7 bases stayed unmatched. Germline V gene sequence: CDR1 LGHNA, CDR2 YNFKEQ. This CDR3 is built from 16 residues. The CDR3 DNA reads as TGTGCCAGCAGCCAAGATGAAGGCAGCGGGAGGGATACGCAGTATTTT. Amino acids: CASSQDEGSGRDTQYF.

The chain joins TRBV5-1 to TRBJ1-4; D unclear. The CDR3 has 15 residues. Germline CDR1 SGHRS, CDR2 YFSETQ. V was cut by 3 bases and J by 7 bases, with 16 bases left in between. CDR3 residues: CASSWEWETGEKLFF. CDR3 in DNA: TGCGCCAGCAGCTGGGAGTGGGAAACGGGTGAAAAACTGTTTTTT.

Only a few counts were recorded for this clone. V usage is TRBV7-9 and J usage is TRBJ1-1; TRBD1 aligns across 8 bases. V was clipped by 1 base and J by 11 bases; unmatched bases: 9. The CDR3 contains 14 residues. Germline values: CDR1 SEHNR, CDR2 FQNEAQ (reference sequence). DNA of the CDR3: TGTGCCAGCAGCTTAGAGAGGGACAGGAGGGGGGCTTTCTTT. It yields the protein CASSLERDRRGAFF. The whole variable domain, remainder taken from reference TRBV7-9 and TRBJ1-1, is DTGVSQNPRHKITKRGQNVTFRCDPISEHNRLYWYRQTLGQGPEFLTYFQNEAQLEKSRLLSDRFSAERPKGSFSTLEIQRTEQGDSAMYLCASSLERDRRGAFFGQGTRLTVV.

The V and J genes are TRBV19 and TRBJ2-2, with a weak D call TRBD2 (7 bases). CDR1 is LNHDA, CDR2 SQIVND, per germline (reference sequence). V dropped 4 bases and J dropped 5 bases, with 17 bases sitting between them. This CDR3 contains 16 residues. In DNA form, the CDR3 reads TGTGCCAGTAGTAATCGCGGGGGAGGGGGTACCGGGGAGCTGTTTTTT. It is translated as CASSNRGGGGTGELFF.

V usage is TRBV6-1 and J usage is TRBJ1-5, with unresolved D. Germline lookup yields CDR1 MNHNS and CDR2 SASEGT. The V end was cut by 6 bases, the J end by 3 bases, with 9 bases between. The CDR3 spans 13 residues. CDR3 DNA sequence: TGTGCCAGCAGGTATACTTACAATCAGCCCCAGCATTTT. This codes for CASRYTYNQPQHF.